This T cell receptor (beta chain) was recorded in a study of PD-1 blockade in classical Hodgkin lymphoma. Findings of the study overall: Undefined causes, possibly disease activity or prior therapy, underlie the repertoire differences. Individuals who commenced nivolumab within less than 1 year of ASCT were excluded.

V lost 1 base, J lost 7 bases, and 6 bases stayed unmatched. Looked up from germline, CDR1 is MNHNS and CDR2 is SASEGT. The CDR3 loop spans 15 amino acids. Sequencing was performed with immunoSEQ multiplex PCR; in TCRdb, only in-frame clones are kept and a portion is missing. The sample has about 92,000 clones, 83% seen once; the top ten hold more than 15%. Time point specified: cycle 4 day 1 (C4D1), after 6 weeks of nivolumab. Following autologous stem cell transplantation, relapse occurred in every patient, and exposure to brentuximab vedotin varied. Note on this clone: Its matching antigen is unknown.

Here the sequenced sample was peripheral blood mononuclear cells (PBMCs), taken before the fourth cycle of nivolumab. The source is a human donor with classical Hodgkin lymphoma. This chain links TRBV6-1 with TRBJ1-5; TRBD1 matches 8 bases. The CDR3 here is CASSEDGQGRQPQHF. The DNA of the CDR3 is TGTGCCAGCAGTGAAGACGGACAGGGCCGGCAGCCCCAGCATTTT.